This T cell receptor (beta chain) was sequenced during a study of cytomegalovirus exposure and HLA in healthy donors. Findings and caveats of the study: Most TCR sequences were uncommon, yet certain public TCRs appeared in many donors. The authors enumerated 164 TCR beta chains as linked to cytomegalovirus.

Vbeta (60) and Jbeta (13) primers were used in the PCR. Authors' data handling: Roughly 11 million shared chains were among the approximately 82 million unique TCR beta chains that a later analysis counted. Clones were sequenced by immunoSEQ multiplex PCR, and TCRdb holds only the in-frame ones, with some missing. V and J calls and clone size are copied from that table; D and trimming were computed from the DNA. The sample has some 190,000 clones, about three quarters seen once. With respect to this clone: The antigen is undetermined.

The CDR3 is made up of 14 amino acids. Germline CDR1 is SGHNT and CDR2 is YYREEE (reference sequence). The germline V and J ends were trimmed by 4 bases and 3 bases, with 13 bases remaining between them. The chain has TRBV5-4 and TRBJ1-2, with no clear D. Sequences were obtained from PBMCs. This clonotype was obtained from a woman in her thirties or forties in good health and CMV-seronegative. The CDR3 bases are TGTGCCAGCAGCGTAGATAGATCCTACTATGGCTACACCTTC. Its translation is CASSVDRSYYGYTF.